This is a list of T cell receptor beta chains from one sample in a study of T cell responses to AZD1222 COVID-19 vaccine. Using immunoSEQ multiplex PCR, the repertoire was profiled, and TCRdb retains in-frame clones only, with some absent. The sample shows some 120,000 clones, around 90% of them seen only once. The sequencing here drew on peripheral blood, taken on day 0 of AZD1222 vaccination. The receptors stem from an adult in good health. Each CDR3 is given with its conserved first and last residue. The order of the fields is clone size, D gene, V gene, J gene, CDR3 protein, CDR3 DNA. A D gene is named only where the DNA matches it firmly. Expanded clones get a size class; other rows say once, few or many, or leave the size out.

clone size: NA; D gene: TRBD1; V gene: TRBV3-1/TRBV3-2; J gene: TRBJ1-2; CDR3 protein: CASSQDPGTGANYGYTF; CDR3 DNA: TGTGCCAGCAGCCAAGATCCCGGGACAGGAGCTAACTATGGCTACACCTTC
clone size: NA; D gene: NA; V gene: TRBV30; J gene: TRBJ1-5; CDR3 protein: CAWSMGSNQPQHF; CDR3 DNA: TGTGCCTGGAGCATGGGGAGCAATCAGCCCCAGCATTTT
clone size: NA; D gene: TRBD1; V gene: TRBV5-1; J gene: TRBJ2-2; CDR3 protein: CASSSQGAYTGELFF; CDR3 DNA: TGCGCCAGCAGCTCCCAGGGGGCGTACACCGGGGAGCTGTTTTTT
clone size: NA; D gene: NA; V gene: TRBV25-1; J gene: TRBJ1-3; CDR3 protein: CASSLISGNTIYF; CDR3 DNA: TGTGCCAGCAGCCTAATATCAGGAAACACCATATATTTT
clone size: once; D gene: TRBD2; V gene: TRBV6-5; J gene: TRBJ2-2; CDR3 protein: CASNRLAGTGELFF; CDR3 DNA: TGTGCCAGCAACCGACTAGCGGGGACCGGGGAGCTGTTTTTT
clone size: NA; D gene: NA; V gene: TRBV18; J gene: TRBJ2-3; CDR3 protein: CASSRGRGDTQYF; CDR3 DNA: TGTGCCAGCTCACGGGGAAGGGGAGATACGCAGTATTTT
clone size: NA; D gene: NA; V gene: TRBV5-1; J gene: TRBJ2-2; CDR3 protein: CASSFYGSTGELFF; CDR3 DNA: TGCGCCAGCAGCTTTTACGGTAGCACCGGGGAGCTGTTTTTT
clone size: NA; D gene: NA; V gene: TRBV15; J gene: TRBJ1-4; CDR3 protein: CATSRDPPGVEEKLFF; CDR3 DNA: TGTGCCACCAGCAGAGACCCGCCGGGGGTAGAGGAAAAACTGTTTTTT
clone size: NA; D gene: TRBD1; V gene: TRBV3-1/TRBV3-2; J gene: TRBJ1-4; CDR3 protein: CASSQGGTGSEKLFF; CDR3 DNA: TGTGCCAGCAGCCAAGGGGGGACAGGGAGTGAAAAACTGTTTTTT
clone size: once; D gene: NA; V gene: TRBV2; J gene: TRBJ2-7; CDR3 protein: CASSSGTPPYEQYF; CDR3 DNA: TGTGCCAGCAGTTCCGGGACACCACCCTACGAGCAGTACTTC
clone size: NA; D gene: NA; V gene: TRBV6-4; J gene: TRBJ1-1; CDR3 protein: CASSEKGNTEAFF; CDR3 DNA: TGTGCCAGCAGTGAAAAGGGAAACACTGAAGCTTTCTTT
clone size: NA; D gene: NA; V gene: TRBV19; J gene: TRBJ1-5; CDR3 protein: CASFQQGTNQPQHF; CDR3 DNA: TGTGCCAGTTTTCAACAGGGAACAAATCAGCCCCAGCATTTT
clone size: few; D gene: NA; V gene: TRBV28; J gene: TRBJ2-7; CDR3 protein: CASSLGFSSSYEQYF; CDR3 DNA: TGTGCCAGCAGTTTAGGGTTTTCGAGCTCCTACGAGCAGTACTTC